This record looks at one T cell receptor (beta chain) sequence and its context. Its antigen is not identified. These data are taken from a study of T cells expressing NK-cell markers. Across the whole study: Sorted T-cell subsets CD3+CD56+NKG2C+, CD3+CD56+NKG2C- and CD3+CD56-NKG2C+ were TCR beta-sequenced.

This CDR3 region has 17 residues. CDR1 and CDR2 from the germline V gene are LNHNV and YYDKDF (reference sequence). Study-level results: Of CD8+ T cells, about 1.0-8% belonged to dominant NKG2C+ clonotypes in 5 or 6 donors. Also leading the CD3+CD56-NKG2C+ fraction in a handful of donors were these clonotypes. Whether expanded NKG2C-expressing T cell clones recognize HCMV is unknown.

TCRdb re-called the 5' RACE reads and gives one entry per CDR3 protein, without DNA. Its clone listing holds approximately 420,000 distinct CDR3 sequences. The receptor's source is a woman in her forties or fifties in good health. This chain links TRBV15 with TRBJ1-2. The sequencing input was blood T cells: a sorted CD56 or NKG2C T cell subset, CD4+ or CD8+ T cells, or bulk PBMC T cells (not recorded which). CDR3 residues: CATSRDSSLMDSYGYTF. Together with reference TRBV15 and TRBJ1-2, the CDR3 gives the full variable domain: DAMVIQNPRYQVTQFGKPVTLSCSQTLNHNVMYWYQQKSSQAPKLLFHYYDKDFNNEADTPDNFQSRRPNTSFCFLDIRSPGLGDTAMYLCATSRDSSLMDSYGYTFGSGTRLTVV.